This TCR beta chain is drawn from a study of T cell changes during pregnancy in multiple sclerosis. The V and J ends lost 0 bases and 1 base respectively, with 12 bases between them. This CDR3 has 16 amino acids. Germline loops: CDR1 MGHRA, CDR2 YSYEKL. Produced via immunoSEQ multiplex PCR; TCRdb's table is partial and in-frame only. The sample has 91,000 or so clones; 85% to 95% are singletons. The chain is built from TRBV4-1 and TRBJ2-5, with D unclear. Sample: peripheral blood, taken after pregnancy. This TCR derives from a female donor with multiple sclerosis, enrolled in a pregnancy study. The CDR3, as DNA: TGCGCCAGCAGCCAAGACGGCCAGGTGACCCAAGAGACCCAGTACTTC. Its protein product is CASSQDGQVTQETQYF.